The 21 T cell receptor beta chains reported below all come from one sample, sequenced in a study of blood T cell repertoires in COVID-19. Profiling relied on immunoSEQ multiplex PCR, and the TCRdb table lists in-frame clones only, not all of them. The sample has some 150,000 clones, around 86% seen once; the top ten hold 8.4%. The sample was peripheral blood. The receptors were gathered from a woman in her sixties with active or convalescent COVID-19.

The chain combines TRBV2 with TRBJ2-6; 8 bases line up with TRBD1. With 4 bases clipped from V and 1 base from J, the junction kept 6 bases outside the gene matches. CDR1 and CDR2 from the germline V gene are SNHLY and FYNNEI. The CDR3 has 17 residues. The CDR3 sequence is CASSVQGARSGANVLTF. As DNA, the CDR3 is TGTGCCAGCAGTGTTCAGGGGGCTAGGTCTGGGGCCAACGTCCTGACTTTC. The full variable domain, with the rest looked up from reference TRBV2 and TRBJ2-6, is EPEVTQTPSHQVTQMGQEVILRCVPISNHLYFYWYRQILGQKVEFLVSFYNNEISEKSEIFDDQFSVERPDGSNFTLKIRSTKLEDSAMYFCASSVQGARSGANVLTFGAGSRLTVL.

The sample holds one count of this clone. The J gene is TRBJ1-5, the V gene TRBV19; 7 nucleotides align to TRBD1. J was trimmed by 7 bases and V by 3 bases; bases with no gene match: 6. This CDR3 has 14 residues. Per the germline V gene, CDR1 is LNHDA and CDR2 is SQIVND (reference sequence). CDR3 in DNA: TGTGCCAGTAGTATCAGGACAGGCCGACAGCCCCAGCATTTT. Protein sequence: CASSIRTGRQPQHF.

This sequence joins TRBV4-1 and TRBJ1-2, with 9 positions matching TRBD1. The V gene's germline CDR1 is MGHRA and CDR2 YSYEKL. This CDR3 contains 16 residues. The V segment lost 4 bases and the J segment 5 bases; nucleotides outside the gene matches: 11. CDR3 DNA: TGCGCCAGCAGCCGAGGACAGGGGCCGGACGTTTATGGCTACACCTTC. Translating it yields CASSRGQGPDVYGYTF.

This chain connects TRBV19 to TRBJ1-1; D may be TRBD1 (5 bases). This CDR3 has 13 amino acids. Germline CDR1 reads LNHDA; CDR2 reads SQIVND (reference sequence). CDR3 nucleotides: TGTGCGCCAGCGGAGGGGATCAACACTGAAGCTTTCTTT. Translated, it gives CAPAEGINTEAFF.

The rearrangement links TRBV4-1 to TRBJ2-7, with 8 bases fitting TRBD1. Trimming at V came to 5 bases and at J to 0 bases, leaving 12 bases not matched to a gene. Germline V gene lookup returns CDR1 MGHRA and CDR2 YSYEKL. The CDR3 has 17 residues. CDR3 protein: CASSGRTGDRSSYEQYF. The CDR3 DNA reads TGCGCCAGCAGCGGAAGGACTGGGGACAGGAGCTCCTACGAGCAGTACTTC.

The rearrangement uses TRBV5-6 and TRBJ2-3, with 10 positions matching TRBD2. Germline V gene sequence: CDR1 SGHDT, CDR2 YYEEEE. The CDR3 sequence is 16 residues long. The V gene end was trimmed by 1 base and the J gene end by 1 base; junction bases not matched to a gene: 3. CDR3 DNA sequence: TGTGCCAGCAGCTTGCTAGCGGGAGCGCGCACAGATACGCAGTATTTT. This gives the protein CASSLLAGARTDTQYF.

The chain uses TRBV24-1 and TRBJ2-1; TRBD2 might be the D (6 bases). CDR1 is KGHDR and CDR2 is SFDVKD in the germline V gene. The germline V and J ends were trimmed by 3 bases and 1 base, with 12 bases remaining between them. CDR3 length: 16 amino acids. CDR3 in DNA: TGTGCCACCAGTGATACCCTAGCGCAATCCTACAATGAGCAGTTCTTC. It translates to CATSDTLAQSYNEQFF.

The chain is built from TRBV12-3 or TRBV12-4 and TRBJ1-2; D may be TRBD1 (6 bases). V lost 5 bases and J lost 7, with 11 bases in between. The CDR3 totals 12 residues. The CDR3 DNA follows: TGTGCCAGCAGTCTACAGGGTCTTGGCTACACCTTC. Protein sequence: CASSLQGLGYTF.

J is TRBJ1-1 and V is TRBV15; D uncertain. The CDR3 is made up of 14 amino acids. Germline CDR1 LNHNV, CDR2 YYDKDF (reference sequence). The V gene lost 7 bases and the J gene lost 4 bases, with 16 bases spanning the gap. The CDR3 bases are TGTGCCACCACCCAAGGATGGGGAGGCACTGAAGCTTTCTTT. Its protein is CATTQGWGGTEAFF.

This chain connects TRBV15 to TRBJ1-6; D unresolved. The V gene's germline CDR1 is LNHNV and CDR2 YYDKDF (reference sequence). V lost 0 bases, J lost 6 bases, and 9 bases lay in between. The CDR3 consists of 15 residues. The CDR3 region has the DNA TGTGCCACCAGCAGAGATCGAGGGAGTAATTCACCCCTCCACTTT. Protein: CATSRDRGSNSPLHF.

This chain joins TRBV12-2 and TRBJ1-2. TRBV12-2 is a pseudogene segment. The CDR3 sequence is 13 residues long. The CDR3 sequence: CASRLETAHGYTF. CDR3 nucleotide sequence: TGTGCAAGTCGCTTAGAAACTGCTCATGGCTACACCTTC.

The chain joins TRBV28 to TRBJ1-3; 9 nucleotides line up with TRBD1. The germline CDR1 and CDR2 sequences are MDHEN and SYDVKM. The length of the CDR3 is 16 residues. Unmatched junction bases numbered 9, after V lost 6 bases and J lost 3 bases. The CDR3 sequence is CASRAPRTGVGNTIYF. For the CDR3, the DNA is TGTGCCAGCAGGGCCCCCCGGACAGGGGTTGGAAACACCATATATTTT.

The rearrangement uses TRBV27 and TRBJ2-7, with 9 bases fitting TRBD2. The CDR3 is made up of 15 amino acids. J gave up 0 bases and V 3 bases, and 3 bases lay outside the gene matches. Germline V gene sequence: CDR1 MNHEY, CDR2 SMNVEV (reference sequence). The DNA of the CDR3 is TGTGCCAGCAGTTTCAAGCGGGGGGCCTCCTACGAGCAGTACGTC. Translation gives CASSFKRGASYEQYV.

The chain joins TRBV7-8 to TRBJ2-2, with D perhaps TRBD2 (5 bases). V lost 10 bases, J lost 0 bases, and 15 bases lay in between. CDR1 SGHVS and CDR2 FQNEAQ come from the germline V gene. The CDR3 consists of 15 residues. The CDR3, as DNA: TGTGCCACCGTTCCCCTAGCAGCGAACACCGGGGAGCTGTTTTTT. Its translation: CATVPLAANTGELFF.

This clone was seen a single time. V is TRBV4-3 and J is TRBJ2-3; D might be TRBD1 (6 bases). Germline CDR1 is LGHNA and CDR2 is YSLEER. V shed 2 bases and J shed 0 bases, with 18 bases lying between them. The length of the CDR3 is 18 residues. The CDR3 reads CASSQNPPGASSTDTQYF. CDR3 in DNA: TGCGCCAGCAGCCAAAACCCCCCAGGGGCTTCTAGCACAGATACGCAGTATTTT.

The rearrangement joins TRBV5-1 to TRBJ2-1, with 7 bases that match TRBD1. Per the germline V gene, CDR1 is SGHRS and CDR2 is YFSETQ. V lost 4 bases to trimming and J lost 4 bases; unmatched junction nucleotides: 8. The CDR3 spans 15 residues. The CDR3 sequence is CASSSTGTVYNEQFF. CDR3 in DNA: TGCGCCAGCAGCAGTACCGGGACAGTTTACAATGAGCAGTTCTTC.

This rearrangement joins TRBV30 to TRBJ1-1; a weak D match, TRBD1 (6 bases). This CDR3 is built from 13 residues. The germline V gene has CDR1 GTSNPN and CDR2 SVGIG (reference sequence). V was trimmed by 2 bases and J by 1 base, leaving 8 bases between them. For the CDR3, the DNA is TGTGCCTGGAGTCTCAGGGGGAACACTGAAGCTTTCTTT. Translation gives CAWSLRGNTEAFF.

CDR3 sequence (DNA): TGCGCCAGCAGCTTGACACCCCAGGATTCACCCCTCCACTTT. Its translation: CASSLTPQDSPLHF. V and J are TRBV5-1 and TRBJ1-6; D not certain. The germline V gene has CDR1 SGHRS and CDR2 YFSETQ. The CDR3 spans 14 residues. Between the trimmed V and J ends, which lost 1 base and 8 bases, there was a span of 10 bases. Combining the CDR3 with reference TRBV5-1 and TRBJ1-6 gives the whole variable domain KAGVTQTPRYLIKTRGQQVTLSCSPISGHRSVSWYQQTPGQGLQFLFEYFSETQRNKGNFPGRFSGRQFSNSRSEMNVSTLELGDSALYLCASSLTPQDSPLHFGNGTRLTVT.

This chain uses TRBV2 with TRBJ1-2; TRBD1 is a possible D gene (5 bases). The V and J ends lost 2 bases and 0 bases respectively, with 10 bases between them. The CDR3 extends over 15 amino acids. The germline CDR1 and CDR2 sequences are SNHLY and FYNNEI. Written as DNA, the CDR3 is TGTGCCAGCAGTGAACAGGGCATTACTAACTATGGCTACACCTTC. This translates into CASSEQGITNYGYTF.

The CDR3 loop is CASSLGQGFTDTQYF. CDR3 nucleotide sequence: TGTGCCAGCAGCCTCGGACAGGGATTCACAGATACGCAGTATTTT. V usage is TRBV14 and J usage is TRBJ2-3; 8 bases line up with TRBD1. Germline CDR1 and CDR2: SGHDN and FVKESK. There are 15 residues in the CDR3. The V gene end was trimmed by 4 bases and the J gene end by 2 bases; junction bases not matched to a gene: 5.

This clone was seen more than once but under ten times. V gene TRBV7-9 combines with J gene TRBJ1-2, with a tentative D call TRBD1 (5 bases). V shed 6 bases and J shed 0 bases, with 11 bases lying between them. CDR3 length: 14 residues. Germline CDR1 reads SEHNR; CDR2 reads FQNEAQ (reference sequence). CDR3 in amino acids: CASRRDSSNYGYTF. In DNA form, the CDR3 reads TGTGCCAGCAGAAGAGACAGTTCTAACTATGGCTACACCTTC.